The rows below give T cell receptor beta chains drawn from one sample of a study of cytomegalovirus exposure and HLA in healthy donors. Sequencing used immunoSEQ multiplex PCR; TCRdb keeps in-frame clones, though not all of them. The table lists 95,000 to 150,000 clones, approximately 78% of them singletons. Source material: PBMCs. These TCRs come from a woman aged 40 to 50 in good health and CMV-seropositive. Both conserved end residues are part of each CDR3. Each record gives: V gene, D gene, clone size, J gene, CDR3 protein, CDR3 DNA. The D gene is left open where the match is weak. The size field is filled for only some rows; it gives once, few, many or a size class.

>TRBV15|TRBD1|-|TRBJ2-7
CATSRVTGQGGEQYF
TGTGCCACCAGCAGAGTAACAGGACAGGGGGGCGAGCAGTACTTC
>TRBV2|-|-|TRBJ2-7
CASIGVSSYEQYF
TGTGCCAGCATTGGTGTCAGTTCCTACGAGCAGTACTTC
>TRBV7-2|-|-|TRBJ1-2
CARDGYTF
TGTGCCCGTGATGGCTACACCTTC
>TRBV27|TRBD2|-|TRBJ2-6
CASTGGSGANVLTF
TGTGCCAGCACGGGGGGCTCTGGGGCCAACGTCCTGACTTTC
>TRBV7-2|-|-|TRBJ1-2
CASSLGGGGRGYGYTF
TGTGCCAGCAGCTTAGGAGGGGGAGGGAGGGGCTATGGCTACACCTTC
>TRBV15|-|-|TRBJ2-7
CATSWGTQGYEQYF
TGTGCCACCAGCTGGGGTACGCAGGGATACGAGCAGTACTTC
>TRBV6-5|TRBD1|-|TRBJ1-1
CASRWGQGGTEAFF
TGTGCCAGCAGGTGGGGACAGGGGGGGACTGAAGCTTTCTTT
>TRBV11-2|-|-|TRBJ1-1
CASSLGSGYTEAFF
TGTGCCAGCAGCTTAGGGTCAGGGTACACTGAAGCTTTCTTT
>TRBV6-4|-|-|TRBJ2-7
CASSDSEGSEQYF
TGTGCCAGCAGTGACTCTGAGGGAAGCGAGCAGTACTTC
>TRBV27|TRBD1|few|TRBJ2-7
CATRDRVHEQYF
TGTGCCACTAGGGACAGGGTACACGAGCAGTACTTC
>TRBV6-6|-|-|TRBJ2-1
CASSYATGTGNEQFF
TGTGCCAGCAGTTACGCAACAGGGACGGGCAATGAGCAGTTCTTC
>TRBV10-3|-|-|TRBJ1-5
CAISGQSSNQPQHF
TGTGCCATCAGTGGACAGAGTAGCAATCAGCCCCAGCATTTT
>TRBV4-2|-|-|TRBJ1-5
CASSQDSQARHQPQHF
TGTGCCAGCAGCCAAGATAGTCAGGCACGACATCAGCCCCAGCATTTT
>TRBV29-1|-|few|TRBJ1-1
CSVDGGIGAFF
TGCAGCGTCGACGGGGGGATTGGGGCTTTCTTT
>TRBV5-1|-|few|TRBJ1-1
CASGHLQNTEAFF
TGCGCCAGCGGACACCTACAAAACACTGAAGCTTTCTTT
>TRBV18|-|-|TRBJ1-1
CASSSQTANEAFF
TGTGCCAGCTCATCACAAACAGCTAATGAAGCTTTCTTT
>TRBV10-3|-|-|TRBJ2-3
CATTGSDTQYF
TGTGCCACCACAGGGTCAGATACGCAGTATTTT
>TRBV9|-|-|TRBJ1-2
CASSPTGNYGYTF
TGTGCCAGCAGCCCTACAGGGAACTATGGCTACACCTTC
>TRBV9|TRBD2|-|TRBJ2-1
CASSGVLAGSDEQFF
TGTGCCAGCAGCGGGGTATTAGCGGGGAGCGATGAGCAGTTCTTC
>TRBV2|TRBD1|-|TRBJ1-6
CASSGQGGSPLHF
TGTGCCAGCAGTGGACAGGGTGGTTCACCCCTCCACTTT
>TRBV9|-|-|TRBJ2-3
CASTLGGGGTDTQYF
TGTGCCAGCACCTTAGGAGGGGGCGGCACAGATACGCAGTATTTT
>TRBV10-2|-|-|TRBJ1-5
CASSYVVGQPQHF
TGCGCCAGCAGTTACGTGGTCGGTCAGCCCCAGCATTTT
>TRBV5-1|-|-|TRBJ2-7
CASSLGAEQGYEQYF
TGCGCCAGCAGCTTGGGGGCGGAACAGGGCTACGAGCAGTACTTC
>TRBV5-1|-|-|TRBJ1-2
CASSLEADNYGYTF
TGCGCCAGCAGCTTGGAAGCCGATAACTATGGCTACACCTTC
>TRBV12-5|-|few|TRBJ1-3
CASGLVPGVSGNTIYF
TGTGCTAGTGGTTTGGTCCCAGGGGTCTCTGGAAACACCATATATTTT
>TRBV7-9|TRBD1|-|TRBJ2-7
CASSPRDRSYEQYF
TGTGCCAGCAGCCCCCGGGACAGATCCTACGAGCAGTACTTC
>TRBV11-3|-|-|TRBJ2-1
CASSLDGAGYNEQFF
TGTGCCAGCAGCTTAGATGGGGCGGGATACAATGAGCAGTTCTTC
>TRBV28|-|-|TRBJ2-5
CASSSNQGEQETQYF
TGTGCCAGCAGCTCAAACCAGGGTGAGCAAGAGACCCAGTACTTC
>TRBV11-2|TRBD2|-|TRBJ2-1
CASSLDRSSGGPGTNEQFF
TGTGCCAGCAGCTTAGATCGGTCTAGCGGGGGGCCGGGGACGAATGAGCAGTTCTTC
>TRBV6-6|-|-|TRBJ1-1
CASSYLRAFF
TGTGCCAGCAGTTACTTGAGAGCTTTCTTT
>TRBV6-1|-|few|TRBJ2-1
CASRGTSYNEQFF
TGTGCCAGCAGGGGCACTAGCTACAATGAGCAGTTCTTC
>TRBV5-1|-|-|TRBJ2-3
CASSRPERDTQYF
TGCGCCAGCAGCCGACCGGAGCGAGATACGCAGTATTTT
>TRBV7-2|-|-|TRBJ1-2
CASSRGWINYGYTF
TGTGCCAGCAGCCGAGGGTGGATAAACTATGGCTACACCTTC
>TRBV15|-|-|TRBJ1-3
CATSRAGNGNTIYF
TGTGCCACCAGCAGAGCGGGGAATGGAAACACCATATATTTT
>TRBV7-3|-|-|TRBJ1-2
CASSSNSNSYGYTF
TGTGCCAGCAGCTCTAATTCGAACAGCTATGGCTACACCTTC
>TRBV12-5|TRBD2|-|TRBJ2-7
CASGGLAGTEQYF
TGTGCTAGTGGTGGACTAGCGGGCACCGAGCAGTACTTC
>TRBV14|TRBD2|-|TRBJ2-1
CASSKGAGVYNEQFF
TGTGCCAGCAGCAAAGGGGCGGGGGTATACAATGAGCAGTTCTTC
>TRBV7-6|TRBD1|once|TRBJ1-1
CASSLRDRGNTEAFF
TGTGCCAGCAGCTTACGGGACAGAGGCAACACTGAAGCTTTCTTT
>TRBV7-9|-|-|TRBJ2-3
CASSLVSDTQYF
TGTGCCAGCAGCTTAGTCTCAGATACGCAGTATTTT
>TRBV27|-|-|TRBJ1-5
CASSFSFRGEPQHF
TGCGCCAGCAGTTTTTCGTTCAGGGGAGAGCCCCAGCATTTT
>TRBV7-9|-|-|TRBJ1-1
CASSLGGDTEAFF
TGTGCCAGCAGCTTAGGGGGGGACACTGAAGCTTTCTTT
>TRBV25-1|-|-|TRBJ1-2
CASRGTTNYGYTF
TGTGCCAGCAGAGGGACAACTAACTATGGCTACACCTTC